The source of this T cell receptor (beta chain) is a study of blood T cell repertoires in COVID-19. Study overall: The recovered donors of Cohort 3 showed two negative PCRs, clearance, or symptom resolution. COVID-19 samples, acute and convalescent, were from the United States, Italy and Spain.

In the original workflow: Scientists estimated how many nucleated cells there were by amplifying reference gene primers. Produced via immunoSEQ multiplex PCR; TCRdb's table is partial and in-frame only. V and J calls and clone size follow that table, whereas D and trimming were derived from the DNA. The sample yields 400,000 or so clones, 87% seen once. CDR3 length: 17 residues. Germline V gene lookup returns CDR1 SGHTA and CDR2 FQGNSA. J lost 4 bases, V lost 2 bases, and 8 bases had no gene match. The V and J genes are TRBV7-2 and TRBJ2-1, with TRBD2 matching over 10 bases. The receptor was derived from a man aged 35-49 years in a cohort exposed to, infected with or recovered from COVID-19 (not recorded which). Sequencing was carried out using PBMCs or T cells enriched from blood (not recorded which). The DNA of the CDR3 is TGTGCCAGCAGCTTATCAGGGACTAGCGCAGCTTACAATGAGCAGTTCTTC. Translating gives CASSLSGTSAAYNEQFF.